Listed below are T cell receptor beta chains from one sample, sequenced in a study of blood T cell repertoires in COVID-19. This table comes from immunoSEQ multiplex PCR, and its TCRdb copy is limited to in-frame clones, with some not included. The data contain around 270,000 clones, less than 90% of them singletons. Sequencing was carried out using peripheral blood. The receptors stem from a woman aged 35 to 49 who had recovered from COVID-19. Each CDR3 is given with its conserved first and last residue. The D gene is left open where the match is weak. The size field is filled for only some rows; it gives once, few, many or a size class.

j_call d_call v_call cdr3_length clone_size cdr3_nt cdr3_aa
TRBJ1-4 TRBD1 TRBV6-6 15 - TGTGCCAGCCTGAACTCCGGACAGGGTAATGAAAAACTGTTTTTT CASLNSGQGNEKLFF
TRBJ2-1 - TRBV5-1 15 - TGCGCCAGCAGCCCCTCCCCAGGGAGGAACAATGAGCAGTTCTTC CASSPSPGRNNEQFF
TRBJ1-1 - TRBV6-1 16 - TGTGCCAGCAGTGACACGACAGGCAGACCGAACACTGAAGCTTTCTTT CASSDTTGRPNTEAFF
TRBJ1-2 - TRBV11-2 14 - TGTGCCAGCAGCTTAGGCCCAGGGAACTATGGCTACACCTTC CASSLGPGNYGYTF
TRBJ1-3 TRBD1 TRBV11-3 13 - TGTGCCAGCAGCCGGGACAGGAGGAACACCATATATTTT CASSRDRRNTIYF
TRBJ2-7 TRBD1 TRBV5-1 17 - TGCGCCAGCAGCCCGCGAGGTTCGGGACAGGGAACCTACGAGCAGTACTTC CASSPRGSGQGTYEQYF
TRBJ2-2 - TRBV6-5 15 - TGTGCCAGCAGTCCTCGCACAGGATACACCGGGGAGCTGTTTTTT CASSPRTGYTGELFF
TRBJ2-7 TRBD2 TRBV7-9 16 - TGTGCCAGCAGCCCACAAGGTAGCGGGGTGTTCTACGAGCAGTACTTC CASSPQGSGVFYEQYF
TRBJ1-5 - TRBV4-1 16 - TGCGCCAGCAGCCAACGGACAGAGCGGAGCAATCAGCCCCAGCATTTT CASSQRTERSNQPQHF
TRBJ2-1 - TRBV28 13 - TGTGCCGGACGGGAGTCGGGAAACAATGAGCAGTTCTTC CAGRESGNNEQFF
TRBJ1-4 - TRBV3-1/TRBV3-2 13 - TGTGCCAGCAGCCTCCGGGGTAATGAAAAACTGTTTTTT CASSLRGNEKLFF
TRBJ2-3 TRBD2 TRBV19 15 - TGTGCCAGTAGTGGACTAGCGGGGGCCACAGATACGCAGTATTTT CASSGLAGATDTQYF
TRBJ1-5 - TRBV11-2 15 once TGTGCCAGCAGCTTAGTAGGGGGAAGCAATCAGCCCCAGCATTTT CASSLVGGSNQPQHF
TRBJ1-2 - TRBV6-1 15 - TGTGCCAGCAGTGAACCGGGGTCAGGGGAGTATGGCTACACCTTC CASSEPGSGEYGYTF
TRBJ2-6 - TRBV5-1 15 - TGCGCCAGCAGCCACGGGAACTCTGGGGCCAACGTCCTGACTTTC CASSHGNSGANVLTF
TRBJ1-1 TRBD1 TRBV7-9 17 - TGTGCCAGCAGCAAGAGAGGTGGACAGGGGGCGAACACTGAAGCTTTCTTT CASSKRGGQGANTEAFF
TRBJ1-4 TRBD1 TRBV5-4 16 - TGTGCCAGCGGTGGGGGACAGGGGGCGCCGGGTGAAAAACTGTTTTTT CASGGGQGAPGEKLFF
TRBJ2-5 - TRBV2 13 - TGTGCCAGCGCAGGGGTGGGCCAAGAGACCCAGTACTTC CASAGVGQETQYF
TRBJ2-1 - TRBV11-2 14 - TGTGCCAGCAGCTCCGTGGGGGGGGCATGGGAGCAGTTCTTC CASSSVGGAWEQFF
TRBJ2-7 TRBD1 TRBV7-9 16 - TGTGCCAGCAGCGGACAGGACCCCCTGAGCTCCTACGAGCAGTACTTC CASSGQDPLSSYEQYF
TRBJ1-3 - TRBV2 15 - TGTGCCAGCAGGAGGACGCAGGGGACTGGAAACACCATATATTTT CASRRTQGTGNTIYF
TRBJ2-3 TRBD1 TRBV9 14 - TGTGCCAGCAGCTTATGGACAGGAACAGATACGCAGTATTTT CASSLWTGTDTQYF
TRBJ2-7 TRBD1 TRBV2 14 - TGTGCCAGCACTCCAGAGACAGGGGGTTTCGAGCAGTACTTC CASTPETGGFEQYF
TRBJ2-7 TRBD1 TRBV10-1 15 - TGCGCCAGGACTGGGGATCCGGACAGGGCTTACGAGCAGTACTTC CARTGDPDRAYEQYF
TRBJ1-2 - TRBV2 13 - TGTGCCAGCAGCGAACAGCGCCGCTATGGCTACACCTTC CASSEQRRYGYTF
TRBJ1-1 TRBD1 TRBV5-1 14 - TGCGCCAGCAGCAGGGACAGGGGAAGCACTGAAGCTTTCTTT CASSRDRGSTEAFF
TRBJ2-4 - TRBV11-2 15 - TGTGCCAGCAGCTTCGGGAGTGGGACAGAAAACATTCAGTACTTC CASSFGSGTENIQYF
TRBJ1-5 - TRBV4-1 18 few TGCGCCAGCAGCCAAAAAGCTCTAGGCGGAACTTTCAATCAGCCCCAGCATTTT CASSQKALGGTFNQPQHF
TRBJ2-1 TRBD2 TRBV7-2 17 - TGTGCCAGCAGCTCCTCTGCACTAGCGGGGGGGCACAATGAGCAGTTCTTC CASSSSALAGGHNEQFF
TRBJ2-2 - TRBV3-1/TRBV3-2 12 once TGTGCCAGCAGTAAATCCGGCGGGGAGCTGTTTTTT CASSKSGGELFF
TRBJ1-4 - TRBV3-1/TRBV3-2 16 - TGTGCCAGCAGCCAAGATTTGAGGGACACTTATGAAAAACTGTTTTTT CASSQDLRDTYEKLFF
TRBJ1-1 - TRBV9 13 - TGTGCCAGCAGCGCCGCAGGGAACACTGAAGCTTTCTTT CASSAAGNTEAFF
TRBJ2-5 TRBD1 TRBV5-8 16 once TGTGCCAGCAGCGGCCGGGACAGGGGGTCGCAAGAGACCCAGTACTTC CASSGRDRGSQETQYF
TRBJ2-5 TRBD2 TRBV5-1 16 many TGCGCCAGCAGTCTTTTTACAGCGGGGGGGATAGAGACCCAGTACTTC CASSLFTAGGIETQYF
TRBJ1-2 - TRBV28 17 - TGTGCCAGCATCCTACGGGGGGGGCGTCGTTCCTCCTATGGCTACACCTTC CASILRGGRRSSYGYTF
TRBJ1-2 - TRBV28 12 - TGTGCCAGCAGTTTAGGACCGGGGGGCTACACCTTC CASSLGPGGYTF
TRBJ2-6 TRBD1 TRBV28 17 - TGTGCCAGCAGACCCGGACAGGGGAAGCCTGGGGCCAACGTCCTGACTTTC CASRPGQGKPGANVLTF
TRBJ2-5 - TRBV7-7 15 many TGTGCCAGCGCCCCTCCTTCTAGCAGCAAAGAGACCCAGTACTTC CASAPPSSSKETQYF
TRBJ1-6 TRBD1 TRBV10-3 15 - TGTGCCACGAGGGTGACAGGGGATTATAATTCACCCCTCCACTTT CATRVTGDYNSPLHF
TRBJ2-5 - TRBV18 16 - TGTGCCAGCTCACCACAAGAAATACTTATCCAAGAGACCCAGTACTTC CASSPQEILIQETQYF
TRBJ2-3 TRBD1 TRBV18 15 few TGTGCCAGCTCACCACCGGGGACAGGCACAGATACGCAGTATTTT CASSPPGTGTDTQYF
TRBJ1-4 TRBD1 TRBV30 14 - TGTGCCTGGAGTGAACCGGGACAGCCAGAAAAACTGTTTTTT CAWSEPGQPEKLFF
TRBJ2-7 - TRBV5-1 13 - TGCGCCAGCAGCGTCGCAGATTCCTACGAGCAGTACTTC CASSVADSYEQYF
TRBJ2-3 TRBD2 TRBV9 15 - TGTGCCAGCAGCGTTGGGACTAGCGTCACAGATACGCAGTATTTT CASSVGTSVTDTQYF
TRBJ1-2 - TRBV14 13 few TGTGCCAGCAGCCACGGACAGAACTATGGCTACACCTTC CASSHGQNYGYTF
TRBJ1-3 - TRBV28 14 - TGTGCCAGCAGTTTAATCTGGCCCGGAAACACCATATATTTT CASSLIWPGNTIYF
TRBJ1-4 TRBD1 TRBV7-9 15 - TGTGCCAGCAGCTTAGGACGACAGGGTTTAGAAAAACTGTTTTTT CASSLGRQGLEKLFF
TRBJ1-5 - TRBV19 16 - TGTGCCAGTAGTGACTCAAGGACACTTAGCAATCAGCCCCAGCATTTT CASSDSRTLSNQPQHF
TRBJ1-5 TRBD1 TRBV4-1 15 - TGCGCCAGCAGAGTCACAGGGGATAGCAATCAGCCCCAGCATTTT CASRVTGDSNQPQHF
TRBJ1-2 - TRBV6-1 15 - TGTGCCAGCAATGAACAGGGCGCGTTGGACTATGGCTACACCTTC CASNEQGALDYGYTF
TRBJ2-7 - TRBV5-1 13 - TGCGCCAGCAGCTTTTCAGGGATCTACGAGCAGTACTTC CASSFSGIYEQYF
TRBJ2-5 - TRBV5-4 17 - TGTGCCAGCAGCTCAACTGGGACTCTCTTTGGGGGAGAGACCCAGTACTTC CASSSTGTLFGGETQYF
TRBJ2-1 TRBD2 TRBV13 15 - TGTGCCAGCAGCTTCGGTAGCGGGGAATACAATGAGCAGTTCTTC CASSFGSGEYNEQFF
TRBJ1-2 - TRBV6-2/TRBV6-3 16 - TGTGCCAGCAGCACACGGGGACTTGGCACTAACTATGGCTACACCTTC CASSTRGLGTNYGYTF
TRBJ1-5 TRBD1 TRBV3-1/TRBV3-2 15 - TGTGCCAGCAGCCTGGAGGGACAGGGCAATCAGCCCCAGCATTTT CASSLEGQGNQPQHF